This T cell receptor (beta chain) was documented in a study of blood T cells in healthy people across ages. Extraction of total RNA produced a minimum of 5.5 micrograms from each sample. Study-level findings and limits: Naive CD4+ cell counts and diversity both ran higher in long-lived than in aged donors.

The authors ran a second PCR of about 7 to 11 cycles using a sample-barcoded 5' primer and a J-beta primer mix. One entry per CDR3 protein results from TCRdb running MiXCR on the 5' RACE reads. The table has around 870,000 distinct CDR3 sequences, more than 25% seen once. About this clonotype: The antigen remains unidentified.

Germline V CDR1 and CDR2: MGHDK, SYGVNS. V was pared by 4 bases and J by 6 bases, with 7 bases of the junction left unmatched. The length of the CDR3 is 14 residues. J is TRBJ1-2 and V is TRBV25-1, with 8 bases that match TRBD1. Specimen: blood. The receptor comes from a woman aged 80 or older in good health. The CDR3 nucleotides read TGTGCCAGCAGTGGGACAGGGCGAAACCATGGCTACACCTTC. Translated: CASSGTGRNHGYTF.